The next 10 T cell receptor beta chains were all read from a single sample in a study of radiation and T cells in renal cell carcinoma. The time point denotes: blood 4 weeks post-SBRT, at nephrectomy. Treatment meaning: 15 Gy SBRT to primary tumor, nephrectomy 4 weeks later. The table came from immunoSEQ multiplex PCR; TCRdb's copy has only in-frame clones and leaves some out. The sample holds 75,000 to 95,000 clones, around 81% seen once. The source was blood, collected from a patient whose treatment included radiotherapy and nephrectomy. All receptors come from a man aged 45 to 65 with renal cell carcinoma.

The chain couples TRBV10-3 to TRBJ2-1; 10 nucleotides match TRBD2. This CDR3 is 15 amino acids long. Germline V gene data show CDR1 as ENHRY and CDR2 as SYGVKD. V dropped 3 bases and J dropped 7; count of bases not matched to a gene: 6. As DNA, the CDR3 is TGTGCCATCAGTGATCCTAGCGGGAGATTGAATGAGCAGTTCTTC. Translating gives CAISDPSGRLNEQFF.

The V and J genes are TRBV10-3 and TRBJ1-4, with D possibly being TRBD1 (5 bases). V gave up 11 bases and J gave up 4 bases, with 17 bases separating them. The V gene's germline CDR1 is ENHRY and CDR2 SYGVKD. The CDR3 extends over 14 amino acids. CDR3 loop: CASQNGTINEKLFF. In nucleotides, the CDR3 is TGTGCCTCACAAAACGGGACGATTAATGAAAAACTGTTTTTT.

This clone has a single count. The V call is TRBV7-8, the J call TRBJ1-2; no reliable D call. Germline lookup yields CDR1 SGHVS and CDR2 FQNEAQ. This CDR3 region has 15 residues. V dropped 2 bases and J dropped 5 bases, with 15 bases sitting between them. DNA for the CDR3: TGTGCCAGCAGCTTATCCCCAGATTCCTATTATGGCTACACCTTC. Protein sequence: CASSLSPDSYYGYTF.

The rearrangement links TRBV27 to TRBJ1-2; 8 bases map to TRBD1. The germline CDR1 and CDR2 sequences are MNHEY and SMNVEV (reference sequence). V was pared by 5 bases and J by 2 bases, with 7 bases of the junction left unmatched. This CDR3 has 15 amino acids. CDR3: CASSETGTGNYGYTF. CDR3 bases: TGTGCCAGCAGTGAGACAGGGACAGGCAACTATGGCTACACCTTC.

The V and J genes are TRBV28 and TRBJ1-1, with a tentative D call TRBD1 (5 bases). Germline V gene data show CDR1 as MDHEN and CDR2 as SYDVKM. Trimming removed 2 bases at V and 4 bases at J, with 14 bases between. This CDR3 has 15 residues. The CDR3 here is CASSLGDRAGTEAFF. In DNA, the CDR3 is TGTGCCAGCAGTTTAGGGGACCGGGCGGGCACTGAAGCTTTCTTT. The whole variable domain, filled in from reference TRBV28 and TRBJ1-1, reads DVKVTQSSRYLVKRTGEKVFLECVQDMDHENMFWYRQDPGLGLRLIYFSYDVKMKEKGDIPEGYSVSREKKERFSLILESASTNQTSMYLCASSLGDRAGTEAFFGQGTRLTVV.

This chain's CDR3 is CASGRQGASEKLFF. The CDR3 region has the DNA TGTGCCAGCGGAAGACAGGGGGCATCCGAAAAACTGTTTTTT. The chain employs TRBV2 and TRBJ1-4; TRBD1 matches 10 bases. This CDR3 is 14 amino acids long. V shed 8 bases, J shed 8 bases, and the junction held 8 bases outside the gene matches. CDR1 and CDR2 (germline): SNHLY, FYNNEI.

The chain links TRBV5-4 to TRBJ1-6; 9 nucleotides line up with TRBD1. Germline V gene lookup returns CDR1 SGHNT and CDR2 YYREEE (reference sequence). This CDR3 has 18 residues. The V gene end was trimmed by 4 bases and the J gene end by 5 bases; junction bases not matched to a gene: 13. The CDR3, as DNA: TGTGCCAGCAGCATCTTTACAGGGGGCGCACGGGATAATTCACCCCTCCACTTT. Its translation is CASSIFTGGARDNSPLHF.

The CDR3 is CASSPMTENTEAFF. The CDR3 DNA follows: TGTGCCAGCTCACCAATGACAGAGAACACTGAAGCTTTCTTT. V is TRBV18 and J is TRBJ1-1, with D maybe TRBD1 (5 bases). Trimming removed 2 bases at V and 1 base at J, with 8 bases between. CDR1 and CDR2 from the germline V gene are KGHSH and LQKENI. CDR3 length: 14 amino acids.

This sequence joins TRBV6-1 and TRBJ2-5; D remains ambiguous. The CDR3 covers 14 residues. Germline V gene data show CDR1 as MNHNS and CDR2 as SASEGT. Trimming cost V 0 bases and J 5 bases, with 10 bases left between them. CDR3 sequence (DNA): TGTGCCAGCAGTGAAGCAGGCAGACGGGAGACCCAGTACTTC. Translating gives CASSEAGRRETQYF.

This clone was seen once. The chain employs TRBV5-1 and TRBJ1-2; D gene uncertain. V was shortened by 0 bases and J by 4 bases, with 16 bases between the two germline ends. The CDR3 is 16 residues long. Germline CDR1 SGHRS, CDR2 YFSETQ. The CDR3 loop is CASSLASSRFTYGYTF. The DNA for the CDR3 is TGCGCCAGCAGCTTGGCCTCGAGTCGGTTCACCTATGGCTACACCTTC.